What follows are 3 T cell receptor beta chains derived from one specimen sequenced in a study of blood T cell repertoires in COVID-19. The repertoire was sequenced with immunoSEQ multiplex PCR; TCRdb's copy has only in-frame clones and lacks some. The table lists approximately 30,000 clones, 65% to 90% of them singletons. Sequences were obtained from peripheral blood. The source of these receptors is a human donor in a cohort sampled during active COVID-19.

The chain joins TRBV29-1 to TRBJ1-2, with D maybe TRBD1 (6 bases). CDR3 length: 14 residues. Germline CDR1 SQVTM, CDR2 ANQGSEA. The V end lost 4 bases, the J end lost 0 bases, and 12 bases lay between the germline ends. The DNA of the CDR3 is TGCAGCGTTGTCGAGGGGGGGTCTAACTATGGCTACACCTTC. This codes for CSVVEGGSNYGYTF.

The chain has TRBV7-6 and TRBJ2-3, with D perhaps TRBD1 (6 bases). V lost 2 bases and J lost 4, with 10 bases in between. The CDR3 spans 14 residues. Germline CDR1 and CDR2: SGHVS and FNYEAQ. The chain's CDR3 is CASSLMTGPDTQYF. In DNA, the CDR3 is TGTGCCAGCAGCTTAATGACAGGCCCAGATACGCAGTATTTT.

The chain combines TRBV19 with TRBJ2-5, with D perhaps matching TRBD1 (5 bases). Trimming removed 3 bases from V and 4 bases from J, with 9 bases in between. Germline assignment: CDR1 LNHDA and CDR2 SQIVND (reference sequence). CDR3 size: 13 residues. The CDR3 region has the DNA TGTGCCAGTAGTATGGGTAGGGGAGAGACCCAGTACTTC. Its translation: CASSMGRGETQYF.